Below, 9 T cell receptor beta chains from the same sample are listed, as sequenced in a study of blood T cell repertoires in COVID-19. Assay used: immunoSEQ multiplex PCR; TCRdb lists only in-frame clones, some missing. The data hold under 200,000 clones, with about 80% observed a single time. Sequenced sample: peripheral blood. The receptor source for this set is a man under 40 with active or convalescent COVID-19.

The V gene is TRBV29-1, the J gene TRBJ2-7, with TRBD2 matching 11 bases. V gave up 7 bases and J gave up 4 bases; unmatched junction bases: 9. This CDR3 has 14 amino acids. Per the germline V gene, CDR1 is SQVTM and CDR2 is ANQGSEA. The CDR3 DNA reads as TGCAGCGCGCTCTTGACTAGCGGGGAATACGAGCAGTACTTC. Its protein product is CSALLTSGEYEQYF.

This chain links TRBV10-3 with TRBJ2-7; D unclear. V was trimmed by 3 bases and J by 0 bases, leaving 9 bases between them. The CDR3 has 14 amino acids. Germline loops: CDR1 ENHRY, CDR2 SYGVKD. In nucleotides, the CDR3 is TGTGCCATCAGTGAATCAGAAAACTCCTACGAGCAGTACGTC. Its protein is CAISESENSYEQYV.

The genes are TRBV24-1 and TRBJ2-7; 10 bases agree with TRBD1. Germline values: CDR1 KGHDR, CDR2 SFDVKD. This CDR3 has 16 amino acids. The V gene end was trimmed by 2 bases and the J gene end by 2 bases; junction bases not matched to a gene: 5. The CDR3 DNA follows: TGTGCCACCAGTGATTACGGACAGGGGGGAACCTACGAGCAGTACTTC. Protein sequence: CATSDYGQGGTYEQYF.

This clone occurred a few times. In DNA, the CDR3 is TGTGCCAGCAGCTTAACGGCAGGTTTCGGAGGTGAAGCTTTCTTT. This translates into CASSLTAGFGGEAFF. J is TRBJ1-1 and V is TRBV7-9; D not certain. The CDR3 consists of 15 residues. The V gene's germline CDR1 is SEHNR and CDR2 FQNEAQ (reference sequence). The ends were cut back, 2 bases at V and 7 bases at J, with 17 bases in the middle.

The chain carries TRBV5-1 and TRBJ2-3; possible D gene TRBD1, 5 bases. V lost 1 base and J 0 bases, leaving 9 bases between the germline ends. The CDR3 has 15 residues. Germline lookup yields CDR1 SGHRS and CDR2 YFSETQ. The CDR3 DNA reads TGCGCCAGCAGCTTGCAGGGTTTAAGCACAGATACGCAGTATTTT. This gives the protein CASSLQGLSTDTQYF.

DNA for the CDR3: TGTGCCAGCAGCTTAGAATCCGTGCGGAATGAGCAGTTCTTC. Protein: CASSLESVRNEQFF. The chain has TRBV11-2 and TRBJ2-1; D gene unclear. V was cut by 0 bases and J by 7 bases, with 10 bases left in between. The CDR3 contains 14 residues. The germline gives CDR1 SGHAT, CDR2 FQNNGV. Filled out from reference TRBV11-2 and TRBJ2-1, the complete variable domain reads EAGVAQSPRYKIIEKRQSVAFWCNPISGHATLYWYQQILGQGPKLLIQFQNNGVVDDSQLPKDRFSAERLKGVDSTLKIQPAKLEDSAVYLCASSLESVRNEQFFGPGTRLTVL.

The CDR3 loop is CASSSDSIETQYF. CDR3 DNA sequence: TGTGCCAGCAGCTCAGACTCGATCGAGACCCAGTACTTC. V gene TRBV7-9 combines with J gene TRBJ2-5; D unresolved. Trimming took off 4 bases at V and 5 bases at J, with 11 bases between the two ends. Germline-derived CDR1 and CDR2 are SEHNR and FQNEAQ (reference sequence). CDR3 length equals 13 residues.

There are a few counts of this clone. The rearrangement links TRBV5-4 to TRBJ1-2; TRBD1 agrees at 7 bases. Germline V lookup: CDR1 SGHNT, CDR2 YYREEE (reference sequence). The CDR3 totals 13 residues. V lost 2 bases to trimming and J lost 8 bases; unmatched junction nucleotides: 6. CDR3 in amino acids: CASSFPTGIGYTF. Here the CDR3 DNA reads TGTGCCAGCAGCTTCCCGACAGGGATAGGCTACACCTTC.

V and J are TRBV7-3 and TRBJ2-1; 8 bases align to TRBD2. The CDR3 has 14 residues. Losses at the gene ends were 1 base for V and 7 bases for J; bases not matched to a gene: 3. The germline CDR1 and CDR2 sequences are SGHTA and FQGTGA. The CDR3 DNA reads as TGTGCCAGCAGCTTAATGGCTAGCGGGAATGAGCAGTTCTTC. It codes for CASSLMASGNEQFF.